This T cell receptor beta chain derives from a study of cytomegalovirus exposure and HLA in healthy donors. Turning to the study itself: Among the approximately 380 donors who were genotyped, about 80% fell in the genetic ancestry cluster that is associated with self-reported Caucasian donors. Points from the study as a whole: In a later analysis, parvovirus B19, influenza, CMV and Epstein-Barr virus appeared linked to several top co-occurrence clusters.

It was with 60 Vbeta and 13 Jbeta primers that the PCR ran. The protocol was immunoSEQ multiplex PCR, while the TCRdb copy is restricted to in-frame clones and leaves out a portion. Of about 220,000 clones detected, around 80% appear once; the ten largest clones hold more than 5%. With regard to this clone: What it binds is unknown.

V was clipped by 4 bases and J by 1 base, with 10 bases between them. This CDR3 is built from 14 residues. CDR1 is MGHDK and CDR2 is SYGVNS in the germline V gene. Participants comprised healthy donors of bone marrow. What was sequenced was PBMCs. This TCR was recovered from a woman between 35 and 50 years old in good health and CMV-seropositive. The V call is TRBV25-1, the J call TRBJ1-1; a weak D match, TRBD1 (5 bases). The CDR3 region is CASSVTGGNTEAFF. CDR3 DNA: TGTGCCAGCAGTGTCACGGGGGGGAACACTGAAGCTTTCTTT.